The 2 T cell receptor beta chains below come from one sample, sequenced in a study of blood T cell repertoires in COVID-19. Method: immunoSEQ multiplex PCR; TCRdb's copy keeps in-frame clones and lacks some. Among roughly 230,000 clones, approximately 84% were seen once, and the ten largest hold more than 4%. The sample was peripheral blood. These receptors were taken from a man aged 50 or older with acute or convalescent COVID-19.

The rearrangement uses TRBV15 and TRBJ2-5; possible D gene TRBD2, 6 bases. The CDR3 loop spans 14 amino acids. V shed 0 bases and J shed 5 bases, with 10 bases lying between them. Germline CDR1 is LNHNV and CDR2 is YYDKDF (reference sequence). DNA for the CDR3: TGTGCCACCAGCAGAGATCCGGGGGTGGAGACCCAGTACTTC. As protein: CATSRDPGVETQYF. Based on the CDR3 plus reference TRBV15 and TRBJ2-5, the full variable domain is DAMVIQNPRYQVTQFGKPVTLSCSQTLNHNVMYWYQQKSSQAPKLLFHYYDKDFNNEADTPDNFQSRRPNTSFCFLDIRSPGLGDTAMYLCATSRDPGVETQYFGPGTRLLVL.

The CDR3 reads CASSRQGYTEAFF. The DNA for the CDR3 is TGTGCCAGTTCGAGACAGGGTTACACTGAAGCTTTCTTT. The J gene is TRBJ1-1, the V gene TRBV25-1, with 7 bases lining up with TRBD1. The J segment lost 3 bases and the V segment lost 9 bases, leaving 7 bases of the junction unmatched. CDR1 is MGHDK, CDR2 SYGVNS, per germline. The CDR3 length is 13 residues.